This T cell receptor (beta chain) emerged from a study of blood T cell repertoires in COVID-19. Study context: In each case, the material was cDNA or gDNA derived from T cells, B-cell-depleted T cells, or PBMCs.

How the authors handled the data: Reference gene primer amplification gave estimated nucleated cell counts. The data were produced by immunoSEQ multiplex PCR, yet TCRdb's version contains in-frame clones alone and is incomplete. V and J calls and clone size are as listed in that table; D and trimming were resolved from the DNA. The data contain around 110,000 clones, 70% to 90% of them singletons. This receptor was taken from a man aged 25-45 years with acute or convalescent COVID-19. The specimen was peripheral blood.

The CDR3 is CASSYGQFYSGNTIYF. In nucleotides, the CDR3 is TGTGCCAGCAGTTACGGACAGTTCTACTCTGGAAACACCATATATTTT. The chain joins TRBV6-5 to TRBJ1-3, with D tentatively TRBD1 (6 bases). The CDR3 length is 16 residues. CDR1 and CDR2 from the germline V gene are MNHEY and SVGAGI. V was shortened by 2 bases and J by 0 bases, with 11 bases between the two germline ends.